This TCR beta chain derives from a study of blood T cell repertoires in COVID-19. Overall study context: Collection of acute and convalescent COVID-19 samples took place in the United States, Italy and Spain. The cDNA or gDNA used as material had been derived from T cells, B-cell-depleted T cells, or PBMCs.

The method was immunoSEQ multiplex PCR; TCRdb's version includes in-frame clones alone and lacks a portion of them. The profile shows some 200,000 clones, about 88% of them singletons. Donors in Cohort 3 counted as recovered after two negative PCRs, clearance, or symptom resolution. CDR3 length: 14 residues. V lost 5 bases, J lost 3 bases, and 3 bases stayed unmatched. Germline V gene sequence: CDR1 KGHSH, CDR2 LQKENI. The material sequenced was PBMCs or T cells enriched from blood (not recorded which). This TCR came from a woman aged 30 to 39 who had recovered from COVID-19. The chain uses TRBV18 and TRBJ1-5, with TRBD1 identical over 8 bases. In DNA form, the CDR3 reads TGTGCCAGCTCAGGACAGGGATCCAATCAGCCCCAGCATTTT. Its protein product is CASSGQGSNQPQHF.